This T cell receptor (beta chain) was captured by sequencing in a study of blood T cell repertoires in COVID-19. Study-level background: The cDNA or gDNA used as material had been derived from T cells, B-cell-depleted T cells, or PBMCs.

Measured with immunoSEQ multiplex PCR; TCRdb has only the in-frame clones, and not every one. The repertoire includes 150,000 to 180,000 clones, over 60% of them detected once, and around 3.4% sits in the top ten. This CDR3 has 16 amino acids. Looked up from germline, CDR1 is SGHAT and CDR2 is FQNNGV. V was clipped by 5 bases and J by 7 bases; unmatched bases: 9. Material: peripheral blood. The receptor's source is an elderly woman with acute or convalescent COVID-19. This chain links TRBV11-2 with TRBJ2-4; the match to TRBD2 covers 12 bases. The CDR3 region has the DNA TGTGCCAGCAGCCCCCGACTAGCGGGAGATTTCAACATTCAGTACTTC. Amino acids: CASSPRLAGDFNIQYF. The full variable domain, in which reference TRBV11-2 and TRBJ2-4 provide the parts outside the CDR3, is EAGVAQSPRYKIIEKRQSVAFWCNPISGHATLYWYQQILGQGPKLLIQFQNNGVVDDSQLPKDRFSAERLKGVDSTLKIQPAKLEDSAVYLCASSPRLAGDFNIQYFGAGTRLSVL.